These 25 T cell receptor beta chains were sequenced from one sample in a study of shared clonotypes between healthy human individuals. Only in-frame clones appear in the TCRdb table, and some are missing; sequencing was by immunoSEQ multiplex PCR. The table records fewer than 3 million clones, just under 95% of them present only once. The sequencing sample was made of naive CD4+ T cells from PBMCs. Subset defined: CD45RA+ positively selected. These receptors all stem from a man younger than 35 in good health. Some clones in this sample may be carry-over from other donors' samples.

The V gene is TRBV19, the J gene TRBJ2-3, with TRBD2 matching over 7 bases. Germline CDR1 reads LNHDA; CDR2 reads SQIVND (reference sequence). This CDR3 contains 14 residues. J was trimmed by 0 bases and V by 7 bases; bases with no gene match: 4. CDR3 sequence (DNA): TGTGCCAGTACCCCTAGCGGAAGCACAGATACGCAGTATTTT. This translates into CASTPSGSTDTQYF. The variable domain in full, completed from reference TRBV19 and TRBJ2-3, reads DGGITQSPKYLFRKEGQNVTLSCEQNLNHDAMYWYRQDPGQGLRLIYYSQIVNDFQKGDIAEGYSVSREKKESFPLTVTSAQKNPTAFYLCASTPSGSTDTQYFGPGTRLTVL.

This chain links TRBV7-9 with TRBJ1-4; no definite D call. With 1 base removed from V and 8 bases from J, the gap between germline ends came to 11 bases. This CDR3 has 14 residues. The germline gives CDR1 SEHNR, CDR2 FQNEAQ (reference sequence). CDR3 loop: CASSLGGPWEKLFF. The DNA for the CDR3 is TGTGCCAGCAGCTTAGGCGGGCCTTGGGAAAAACTGTTTTTT.

The chain has TRBV10-1 and TRBJ1-1; D gene uncertain. The CDR3 length is 14 residues. V gave up 5 bases and J gave up 1 base, with 11 bases separating them. Germline values: CDR1 WNHNN, CDR2 SYGVQD (reference sequence). The CDR3 bases are TGCGCCAGCAGTCAGAACCGGGCGAACACTGAAGCTTTCTTT. The encoded protein is CASSQNRANTEAFF.

This chain uses TRBV7-2 with TRBJ2-5; unclear D gene. V was clipped by 3 bases and J by 4 bases, with 9 bases between them. This CDR3 contains 13 residues. Germline CDR1 reads SGHTA; CDR2 reads FQGNSA. Here the CDR3 reads CASSFGEVETQYF. DNA for the CDR3: TGTGCCAGCAGCTTCGGAGAGGTAGAGACCCAGTACTTC.

V gene TRBV13 combines with J gene TRBJ2-3; perhaps D is TRBD1 or TRBD2 (5 bases each). V shed 4 bases and J shed 2 bases, with 13 bases lying between them. Germline V gives CDR1 PRHDT, CDR2 FYEKMQ (reference sequence). This CDR3 has 15 amino acids. The CDR3 nucleotides read TGTGCCAGCAGCTCGGGACGGGAAATCACAGATACGCAGTATTTT. As protein: CASSSGREITDTQYF.

The CDR3 reads CASSLVRTGGTGELFF. CDR3 coding DNA: TGTGCCAGCAGCTTAGTTAGGACAGGGGGTACCGGGGAGCTGTTTTTT. The rearrangement uses TRBV7-8 and TRBJ2-2, with 10 bases fitting TRBD1. The germline V gene has CDR1 SGHVS and CDR2 FQNEAQ. The trim removed 1 base at V and 5 bases at J, leaving 4 bases unmatched. This CDR3 is 16 amino acids long.

The chain recombines TRBV15 with TRBJ1-1; D gene unclear. V was trimmed by 6 bases and J by 1 base, leaving 15 bases between them. CDR1 and CDR2 from the germline V gene are LNHNV and YYDKDF (reference sequence). There are 15 residues in the CDR3. The CDR3 coding sequence is TGTGCCACCAGGCCCGAGACACTTTCGAACACTGAAGCTTTCTTT. It yields the protein CATRPETLSNTEAFF.

The rearrangement uses TRBV28 and TRBJ2-1; 13 nucleotides align to TRBD2. The CDR3 sequence is 16 residues long. Germline lookup yields CDR1 MDHEN and CDR2 SYDVKM. The J segment lost 9 bases and the V segment lost 5 bases, leaving 10 bases of the junction unmatched. The CDR3 region has the DNA TGTGCCAGCAGTACACTAGCGGGAGGGCCTGATCGTGAGCAGTTCTTC. Protein: CASSTLAGGPDREQFF.

Worth noting for this clone: It is likely a read error: a sequence one base away is far more abundant. The V gene is TRBV7-8, the J gene TRBJ2-5; 8 bases are shared with TRBD1. The V gene's germline CDR1 is SGHVS and CDR2 FQNEAQ. J gave up 1 base and V 3 bases, and 1 base lay outside the gene matches. The CDR3 loop spans 14 amino acids. The CDR3 region is CASSFGQGQETQYF. In DNA form, the CDR3 reads TGTGCCAGCAGCTTCGGACAGGGCCAAGAGACCCAGTACTTC.

J is TRBJ2-1 and V is TRBV7-9; 9 positions match TRBD1. The CDR3 totals 17 residues. V dropped 5 bases and J dropped 3; count of bases not matched to a gene: 11. In germline, CDR1 is SEHNR, CDR2 FQNEAQ (reference sequence). CDR3 residues: CASSPVGGTGNYNEQFF. The CDR3 DNA follows: TGTGCCAGCAGCCCCGTCGGGGGGACAGGGAACTACAATGAGCAGTTCTTC.

The chain links TRBV2 to TRBJ2-3, with unresolved D. CDR3 size: 15 residues. Germline V lookup: CDR1 SNHLY, CDR2 FYNNEI. The germline V and J ends were trimmed by 5 bases and 2 bases, with 14 bases remaining between them. CDR3 nucleotide sequence: TGTGCCAGCAGTATGATCTATCCATCCACAGATACGCAGTATTTT. Amino acids: CASSMIYPSTDTQYF.

This clone came up a few times. J is TRBJ1-1 and V is TRBV29-1; D remains ambiguous. The CDR3 has 13 residues. The V end lost 6 bases, the J end lost 0 bases, and 11 bases lay between the germline ends. Per germline, CDR1 SQVTM and CDR2 ANQGSEA. CDR3 loop: CSVLGLMNTEAFF. The CDR3 DNA sequence: TGCAGCGTCTTAGGTCTCATGAACACTGAAGCTTTCTTT.

This clone appeared once. The gene calls are TRBV5-4 and TRBJ2-7, with D possibly being TRBD1 (6 bases). The CDR3 length is 14 residues. V was trimmed by 2 bases and J by 13 bases, leaving 22 bases between them. Germline V gene data show CDR1 as SGHNT and CDR2 as YYREEE (reference sequence). CDR3 in amino acids: CASSFFNRDTSLYF. DNA of the CDR3: TGTGCCAGCAGCTTTTTCAACCGGGACACCAGCCTATACTTC.

V and J are TRBV18 and TRBJ2-7, with 7 bases that match TRBD1. There are 15 residues in the CDR3. The germline CDR1 and CDR2 sequences are KGHSH and LQKENI. Trimming took 6 bases from V and 0 from J; bases not matched to a gene: 8. The DNA of the CDR3 is TGTGCCAGCTCTCCCGTTGGGACAGTCTCCTACGAGCAGTACTTC. Protein sequence: CASSPVGTVSYEQYF.

The chain recombines TRBV7-9 with TRBJ1-1; a possible D gene is TRBD1 (5 bases). CDR1 is SEHNR and CDR2 is FQNEAQ in the germline V gene (reference sequence). Trimming cost V 5 bases and J 11 bases, with 15 bases left between them. This CDR3 is built from 12 residues. For the CDR3, the DNA is TGTGCCAGCAGCCTTGTGGGGGAAAGGGCTTTCTTT. It encodes CASSLVGERAFF.

This rearrangement joins TRBV7-4 to TRBJ1-2; D remains ambiguous. There are 13 residues in the CDR3. Germline loops: CDR1 SGHVT, CDR2 SQSDAQ. V shed 7 bases and J shed 4 bases, with 13 bases lying between them. The CDR3 DNA reads TGTGCCAGCAACCTTTTACGGTGCTATGGCTACACCTTC. As protein: CASNLLRCYGYTF.

The rearrangement links TRBV5-4 to TRBJ1-2; D perhaps matches TRBD1 (6 bases). The CDR3 consists of 17 residues. Germline V gene data show CDR1 as SGHNT and CDR2 as YYREEE (reference sequence). Trimming pared 2 bases from V and 7 bases from J, leaving 24 bases between. CDR3 region: CASSFIHIGRKGGGYTF. In DNA form, the CDR3 reads TGTGCCAGCAGCTTCATACACATCGGGAGGAAGGGGGGTGGCTACACCTTC.

This chain connects TRBV6-4 to TRBJ1-1; a possible D gene is TRBD1 (6 bases). V lost 10 bases and J 2 bases, leaving 14 bases between the germline ends. This CDR3 is 13 amino acids long. From germline, CDR1 is MRHNA and CDR2 SNTAGT. The CDR3 DNA reads TGTGCCATCCCAACGGACAGTAACACTGAAGCTTTCTTT. Translated: CAIPTDSNTEAFF.

This chain connects TRBV2 to TRBJ1-2; 7 bases map to TRBD1. The ends lost 6 bases at V and 3 bases at J; junction bases unmatched: 10. The CDR3 loop spans 15 amino acids. In germline, CDR1 is SNHLY, CDR2 FYNNEI. Here the CDR3 reads CASSPARQGHYGYTF. The CDR3 DNA sequence: TGTGCCAGCAGCCCAGCGCGACAGGGACACTATGGCTACACCTTC.

The V and J genes are TRBV6-4 and TRBJ2-7; TRBD1 aligns across 11 bases. Germline V gene lookup returns CDR1 MRHNA and CDR2 SNTAGT. Unmatched junction bases numbered 5, after V lost 6 bases and J lost 1 base. The CDR3 length is 15 residues. The CDR3 reads CASSGQGAVSYEQYF. CDR3 sequence (DNA): TGTGCCAGCAGCGGACAGGGGGCCGTATCCTACGAGCAGTACTTC.

The rearrangement joins TRBV5-8 to TRBJ1-5; D uncertain. Trimming shortened V by 6 bases and J by 2 bases, and 15 bases separated the two germline ends. The CDR3 spans 15 residues. The germline V gene has CDR1 SGHTS and CDR2 YDEGEE. CDR3 protein: CASTRASAGNQPQHF. CDR3 nucleotide sequence: TGTGCCAGCACCCGAGCCTCGGCGGGCAATCAGCCCCAGCATTTT. The entire variable domain, with the rest obtained from reference TRBV5-8 and TRBJ1-5, is as follows: EAGVTQSPTHLIKTRGQQATLRCSPISGHTSVYWYQQALGLGLQFLLWYDEGEERNRGNFPPRFSGRQFPNYSSELNVNALELEDSALYLCASTRASAGNQPQHFGDGTRLSIL.

V is TRBV7-2 and J is TRBJ2-5, with 7 positions matching TRBD2. V lost 2 bases and J lost 1; bases outside the gene matches: 10. The CDR3 length is 17 residues. Germline CDR1 SGHTA, CDR2 FQGNSA. CDR3 protein: CASSLRASGSFQETQYF. DNA for the CDR3: TGTGCCAGCAGCTTAAGGGCTAGCGGTTCCTTCCAAGAGACCCAGTACTTC. Full variable domain (rest looked up from reference TRBV7-2 and TRBJ2-5): GAGVSQSPSNKVTEKGKDVELRCDPISGHTALYWYRQSLGQGLEFLIYFQGNSAPDKSGLPSDRFSAERTGGSVSTLTIQRTQQEDSAVYLCASSLRASGSFQETQYFGPGTRLLVL.

The rearrangement joins TRBV5-6 to TRBJ1-3; the D is unclear. Between the trimmed V and J ends, which lost 2 bases and 1 base, there was a span of 7 bases. Looked up from germline, CDR1 is SGHDT and CDR2 is YYEEEE. CDR3 length: 14 residues. Here the CDR3 reads CASSFGVSGNTIYF. CDR3 bases: TGTGCCAGCAGCTTCGGGGTTTCTGGAAACACCATATATTTT. The full variable domain, rest sourced from reference TRBV5-6 and TRBJ1-3, is DAGVTQSPTHLIKTRGQQVTLRCSPKSGHDTVSWYQQALGQGPQFIFQYYEEEERQRGNFPDRFSGHQFPNYSSELNVNALLLGDSALYLCASSFGVSGNTIYFGEGSWLTVV.

The chain links TRBV9 to TRBJ2-3, with 10 nucleotides matching TRBD1. Germline assignment: CDR1 SGDLS and CDR2 YYNGEE. The CDR3 covers 16 residues. V trimming: 4 bases; J trimming: 6 bases; junction bases outside the gene matches: 11. The CDR3 nucleotides are TGTGCCAGCAGCAAGCGGGACAGGGGACGGTCGGATACGCAGTATTTT. Its translation: CASSKRDRGRSDTQYF.

The chain combines TRBV13 with TRBJ1-1; possible D gene TRBD1, 5 bases. The germline V gene has CDR1 PRHDT and CDR2 FYEKMQ (reference sequence). The CDR3 covers 17 residues. The V and J ends lost 5 bases and 0 bases respectively, with 19 bases between them. The CDR3 loop reads CASSNIQGKGMNTEAFF. The CDR3 bases are TGTGCCAGCAGCAACATCCAGGGAAAAGGAATGAACACTGAAGCTTTCTTT.